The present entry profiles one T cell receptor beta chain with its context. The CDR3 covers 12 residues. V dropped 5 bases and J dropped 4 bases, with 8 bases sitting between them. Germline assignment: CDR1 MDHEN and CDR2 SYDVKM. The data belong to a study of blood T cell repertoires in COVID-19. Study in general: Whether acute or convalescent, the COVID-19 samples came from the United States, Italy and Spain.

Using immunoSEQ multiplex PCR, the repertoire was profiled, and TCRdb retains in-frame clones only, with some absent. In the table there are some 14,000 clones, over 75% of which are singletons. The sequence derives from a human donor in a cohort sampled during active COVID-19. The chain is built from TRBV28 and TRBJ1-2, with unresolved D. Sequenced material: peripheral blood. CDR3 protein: CASSPHSYGYTF. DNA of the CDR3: TGTGCCAGCAGTCCCCATAGCTATGGCTACACCTTC.